This T cell receptor (beta chain) was documented in a study of blood T cell repertoires in COVID-19. Across the study: The United States, Italy and Spain provided the acute and convalescent COVID-19 samples.

Seattle-derived patients entered the study during active infection and were followed longitudinally. CDR1 is LNHDA, CDR2 SQIVND, per germline (reference sequence). The CDR3 consists of 13 residues. V was clipped by 1 base and J by 7 bases, with 8 bases between them. Under the authors' procedure: Amplification with reference gene primers provided the estimates of nucleated cell counts. Profiled with immunoSEQ multiplex PCR; TCRdb holds only in-frame clones, not every one. V, J and clone size derive from that table, while D and trimming were established from the DNA sequence. In the table there are tens of thousands of clones, 80% to 90% of which are singletons.

This TCR was sampled from a man aged 35 to 55 with COVID-19, enrolled during active disease. This chain links TRBV19 with TRBJ2-1, with a possible D match to TRBD2 (5 bases). Source material: peripheral blood. In DNA, the CDR3 is TGTGCCAGTAGTATAGCCCCGGGGAATGAGCAGTTCTTC. This codes for CASSIAPGNEQFF.